A selection of T cell receptor beta chains follows, all from one sample in a study of identical twins. TCRdb recomputed calls from the 5' RACE reads with MiXCR, one row per CDR3 protein. The sample consists of around 95,000 distinct CDR3 sequences, around 5.5% of them appearing once. Material: memory T cells sorted from blood. Receptors were obtained from a woman aged 45-65 years in good health. Both conserved end residues are part of each CDR3. Fields, in order: CDR3 DNA, CDR3 protein, J gene, D gene, V gene, clone size. D genes are given only for firm matches. Only some rows state a clone size, as once, few, many or a class for expanded clones.

TGCGCCAGCAGCTTGCAGGGCGGGGATGGCTACACCTTC CASSLQGGDGYTF TRBJ1-2 - TRBV5-1 many
TGTGCCAGCAGTACCTCTGGGACCCAGTACTTC CASSTSGTQYF TRBJ2-5 - TRBV12-3/TRBV12-4 -
TGTGCCAGCAGTTTATCGCCCCCGGAGGGGCTGGGGGGAAACACCATATATTTT CASSLSPPEGLGGNTIYF TRBJ1-3 - TRBV27 many
TGCAGTGCCGCGGGGACTAGCGGTAACAATGAGCAGTTCTTC CSAAGTSGNNEQFF TRBJ2-1 TRBD2 TRBV20-1 many
TGCAGTGCTGGAGGGGGGTCTAACTATGGCTACACCTTC CSAGGGSNYGYTF TRBJ1-2 - TRBV20-1 -
TGCAGTGCCCCGAGCGGGAGAGGAGAGACCCAGTACTTC CSAPSGRGETQYF TRBJ2-5 TRBD2 TRBV20-1 many
TGTGCCAGCAGCGTAAGGACAGGGGTTTATGGTGACGGGGAGCTGTTTTTT CASSVRTGVYGDGELFF TRBJ2-2 TRBD1 TRBV9 many
TGCAGCCCCTCGGGGGAGGCGGGAGGGCCGGAGACGCAGTATTTT CSPSGEAGGPETQYF TRBJ2-3 TRBD2 TRBV29-1 many
TGTGCCAGCAGCTTAGAGCGGGGGTACACAGATACGCAGTATTTT CASSLERGYTDTQYF TRBJ2-3 TRBD2 TRBV7-8 many
TGTGCCACCAGCAGGCGGCGGTACAGCCGGGACTATGGCTACACCTTC CATSRRRYSRDYGYTF TRBJ1-2 - TRBV15 many
TGTGCCAGCAGCTTAGGGGGCTCCGGCTACAATGAGCAGTTCTTC CASSLGGSGYNEQFF TRBJ2-1 - TRBV11-3 many
TGTGCCAGCAGTTCCGACCTACTAAATACGCAGTATTTT CASSSDLLNTQYF TRBJ2-3 - TRBV27 many
TGCGCCAGCAGCTTGGGCACCGGGATCTACAATGAGCAGTTCTTC CASSLGTGIYNEQFF TRBJ2-1 - TRBV5-1 many
TGTGCCAGCAGTTACTCTGGGTCCCGGGGCGTATATGGCTACACCTTC CASSYSGSRGVYGYTF TRBJ1-2 - TRBV6-5 many
TGTGCCATCAGGACGCAGGGAGATAATTCACCCCTCCACTTT CAIRTQGDNSPLHF TRBJ1-6 - TRBV10-3 many
TGTGCCAGCAGCGAACAGCGGAGCTCCTACGAGCAGTACTTC CASSEQRSSYEQYF TRBJ2-7 - TRBV2 many
TGTGCCAGCAGTGTCGGGGGCGCAGGTGGAAGCACAGATACGCAGTATTTT CASSVGGAGGSTDTQYF TRBJ2-3 - TRBV28 many
TGTGCCAGCAGCTTAACAGGACAGGGGGCCCTTTTCTTT CASSLTGQGALFF TRBJ1-1 TRBD1 TRBV7-9 many
TGCAGCGCCGCGGGACAGATTGAAGCTTTCTTT CSAAGQIEAFF TRBJ1-1 TRBD1 TRBV29-1 medium-sized
TGTGCCAGCAGCTTATCCCAGATTGTGGGGGCACATGAGCAGTTCTTC CASSLSQIVGAHEQFF TRBJ2-1 - TRBV7-2 many
TGTGCCAGCAGTGGACTAGCGGGATACGACCACTACGAGCAGTACTTC CASSGLAGYDHYEQYF TRBJ2-7 TRBD2 TRBV6-5 many
TGTGCCAGCAGCTTGGTGGCGGCTAGCGGGAGTCCTGAGCAGTTCTTC CASSLVAASGSPEQFF TRBJ2-1 TRBD2 TRBV7-2 many
TGCAGCGTCGGACAGGGTCTAGCCGGGGAGCTGTTTTTT CSVGQGLAGELFF TRBJ2-2 TRBD1 TRBV29-1 many
TGCGCCAGCAGTAACGGGGCAGATACGCAGTATTTT CASSNGADTQYF TRBJ2-3 - TRBV10-1 -
TGTGCCACCAGTGAGCTAGCCAGTGAGCAGTTCTTC CATSELASEQFF TRBJ2-1 - TRBV24-1 many
TGTGCCAGCAGCCAAGGTCGGGAAGGCGAAGCTTTCTTT CASSQGREGEAFF TRBJ1-1 - TRBV4-2 many
TGTGCCAGCAGCTTAGGGGGTCGACTAGCGGGAGCCCGCTCCTACGAGCAGTACTTC CASSLGGRLAGARSYEQYF TRBJ2-7 TRBD2 TRBV7-2 many
TGCAGTGCTAGAGATCCCTTCCGGACTATACGTAATGAGCAGTTCTTC CSARDPFRTIRNEQFF TRBJ2-1 - TRBV20-1 many